The TCR beta chain described here comes from a study of cytomegalovirus exposure and HLA in healthy donors. CDR3 size: 18 residues. The V segment lost 3 bases and the J segment 4 bases; nucleotides outside the gene matches: 14. Germline values: CDR1 SGHVS, CDR2 FQNEAQ. General study findings and limits: TCR sequences were mostly rare, though some public TCRs occurred in many donors.

PCR amplification relied on 60 Vbeta primers (plus 13 Jbeta primers). Generated by immunoSEQ multiplex PCR, the TCRdb table keeps only in-frame clones and is missing some. The sample totals tens of thousands of clones; its top ten clones hold approximately 3.5%. To note about this clone: The antigen is not known.

The sequencing input was PBMCs. The V gene is TRBV7-8, the J gene TRBJ1-1, with 10 positions matching TRBD1. The receptor was isolated from a middle-aged man in good health and CMV-seronegative. The CDR3 DNA is TGTGCCAGCAGCTTTCGGGACAGGGGTCTCCCGGTGGGCACTGAAGCTTTCTTT. This translates into CASSFRDRGLPVGTEAFF.